This entry lists 14 T cell receptor beta chains sequenced from one sample in a study of cytomegalovirus exposure and HLA in healthy donors (dated by TCRdb to 2016 to 2017). Receptor libraries were prepared by the immunoSEQ multiplex PCR assay. A mixture of 60 forward primers for TCR Vbeta segments and 13 reverse primers for TCR Jbeta segments was used in the multiplex PCR. TCRdb stores this immuneACCESS table with in-frame sequences only. Part of the clones is absent; in the studies checked, under half of the shortfall reflects unresolved V genes, and no reason is known for the rest. The sample data list 150,000 to 200,000 clones, and about 86% of these were observed just once. Of the sample, 2% to 2.5% falls within the top ten clones. The sequencing input was PBMCs. The receptors derive from a woman in her 30s in good health and CMV-seronegative.

The chain combines TRBV5-1 with TRBJ1-1; D unresolved. Germline values: CDR1 SGHRS, CDR2 YFSETQ. V was trimmed by 4 bases and J by 6 bases, leaving 13 bases between them. The CDR3 totals 13 residues. For the CDR3, the DNA is TGCGCCAGCAGCCGCTCCTTGGACTCTGAAGCTTTCTTT. Its translation is CASSRSLDSEAFF.

This chain links TRBV28 with TRBJ2-7; 8 nucleotides line up with TRBD2. This CDR3 comprises 11 residues. The J segment lost 1 base and the V segment lost 10 bases, leaving 0 bases of the junction unmatched. Germline V gene data show CDR1 as MDHEN and CDR2 as SYDVKM. In DNA form, the CDR3 reads TGTGCCACGGGAGGGTCCTACGAGCAGTACTTC. Protein: CATGGSYEQYF.

This chain joins TRBV9 and TRBJ1-2, with 7 bases matching TRBD1. The germline V gene encodes CDR1 SGDLS and CDR2 YYNGEE. The length of the CDR3 is 16 residues. V was clipped by 3 bases and J by 6 bases; unmatched bases: 14. The CDR3, as DNA: TGTGCCAGCAGCGCGGGACAGCCCCTGAGGGAGGATGGCTACACCTTC. This sequence encodes CASSAGQPLREDGYTF.

The chain employs TRBV13 and TRBJ2-7; D perhaps matches TRBD2 (5 bases). The CDR3 is 15 residues long. In germline, CDR1 is PRHDT, CDR2 FYEKMQ (reference sequence). Trimming took off 1 base at V and 1 base at J, with 11 bases between the two ends. CDR3 amino acids: CASSLEGRTSYEQYF. The CDR3 region has the DNA TGTGCCAGCAGCTTAGAAGGCAGGACTTCCTACGAGCAGTACTTC.

This sequence joins TRBV7-6 and TRBJ2-5, with TRBD1 matching over 7 bases. Germline V CDR1 and CDR2: SGHVS, FNYEAQ. CDR3 size: 14 residues. With V trimmed by 6 bases and J by 4 bases, 8 bases remained unmatched. In DNA form, the CDR3 reads TGTGCCAGCAGGAGGGGACAGCTCTCAGAGACCCAGTACTTC. Translation: CASRRGQLSETQYF.

The V and J genes are TRBV5-1 and TRBJ2-3, with a tentative D call TRBD1 (6 bases). V lost 0 bases and J lost 0, with 14 bases in between. The length of the CDR3 is 17 residues. Germline V lookup: CDR1 SGHRS, CDR2 YFSETQ. Here the CDR3 DNA reads TGCGCCAGCAGCTTGGCCTTCAGGACAGATAGCACAGATACGCAGTATTTT. It encodes CASSLAFRTDSTDTQYF.

The chain recombines TRBV19 with TRBJ2-3; TRBD2 matches at 7 bases. Germline V CDR1 and CDR2: LNHDA, SQIVND (reference sequence). This CDR3 has 15 residues. V lost 5 bases to trimming and J lost 2 bases; unmatched junction nucleotides: 7. In nucleotides, the CDR3 is TGTGCCAGTAGTTTTCTAGCGGATTACACAGATACGCAGTATTTT. This encodes CASSFLADYTDTQYF.

This chain links TRBV4-2 with TRBJ2-1; TRBD2 matches 10 bases. Germline V lookup: CDR1 LGHNA, CDR2 YNFKEQ. J was trimmed by 6 bases and V by 0 bases; bases with no gene match: 5. There are 16 residues in the CDR3. The DNA of the CDR3 is TGTGCCAGCAGCCAAGATGAGGCTAGCGGGAGCAATGAGCAGTTCTTC. It encodes CASSQDEASGSNEQFF.

The rearrangement joins TRBV27 to TRBJ2-4; 11 bases agree with TRBD2. The junction had 10 bases not matched to a gene; V was cut back by 6 bases and J by 0 bases. CDR1 is MNHEY, CDR2 SMNVEV, per germline (reference sequence). The CDR3 consists of 18 residues. The CDR3 protein is CASRASGGWELAKNIQYF. The CDR3 coding sequence is TGTGCCAGCAGGGCTAGCGGGGGGTGGGAACTAGCCAAAAACATTCAGTACTTC.

The V gene is TRBV10-2, the J gene TRBJ2-7; TRBD2 agrees at 7 bases. The CDR3 contains 15 residues. Germline V gene data show CDR1 as WSHSY and CDR2 as SAAADI. Trimming removed 4 bases from V and 5 bases from J; junction bases left unmatched: 11. This CDR3 is CASSGQGGHSDEQYF. The DNA for the CDR3 is TGCGCCAGCAGTGGGCAGGGAGGGCATTCCGACGAGCAGTACTTC.

The genes are TRBV29-1 and TRBJ2-2, with TRBD1 as a possible D gene (5 bases). This CDR3 has 12 amino acids. CDR1 SQVTM and CDR2 ANQGSEA come from the germline V gene. Trimming removed 3 bases at V and 6 bases at J, with 8 bases between. The CDR3 DNA follows: TGCAGCGTTGAGACAGAGCCCGGGGAGCTGTTTTTT. Protein sequence: CSVETEPGELFF.

The gene calls are TRBV5-8 and TRBJ1-6; D gene uncertain. The CDR3 consists of 15 residues. From germline, CDR1 is SGHTS and CDR2 YDEGEE. Trimming removed 1 base from V and 2 bases from J, with 7 bases in between. CDR3 amino acids: CASSLSVAYNSPLHF. CDR3 nucleotides: TGTGCCAGCAGCTTGTCCGTTGCCTATAATTCACCCCTCCACTTT.

The chain joins TRBV19 to TRBJ2-5, with TRBD1 matching 12 bases. V lost 1 base and J lost 5; bases outside the gene matches: 8. This CDR3 contains 17 residues. The germline V gene encodes CDR1 LNHDA and CDR2 SQIVND (reference sequence). CDR3 protein: CASSIGGQGATWETQYF. DNA for the CDR3: TGTGCCAGTAGTATAGGGGGACAGGGGGCGACTTGGGAGACCCAGTACTTC.

The chain combines TRBV7-9 with TRBJ1-3; the D gene is possibly TRBD1 (6 bases). Germline V gene data show CDR1 as SEHNR and CDR2 as FQNEAQ (reference sequence). Trimming removed 3 bases from V and 7 bases from J, with 7 bases in between. The CDR3 has 12 amino acids. The CDR3 reads CASSFTGNTIYF. CDR3 DNA sequence: TGTGCCAGCAGCTTTACAGGGAACACCATATATTTT.